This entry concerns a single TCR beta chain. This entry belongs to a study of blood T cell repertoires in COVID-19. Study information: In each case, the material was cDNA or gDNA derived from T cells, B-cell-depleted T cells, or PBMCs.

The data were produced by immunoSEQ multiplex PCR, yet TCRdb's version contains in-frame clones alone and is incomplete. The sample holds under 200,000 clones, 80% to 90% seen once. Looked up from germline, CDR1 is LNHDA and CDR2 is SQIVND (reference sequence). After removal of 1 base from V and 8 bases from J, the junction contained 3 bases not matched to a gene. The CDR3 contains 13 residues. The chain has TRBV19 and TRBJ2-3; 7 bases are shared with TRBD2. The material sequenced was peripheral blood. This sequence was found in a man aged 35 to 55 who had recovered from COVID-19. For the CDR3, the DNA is TGTGCCAGTAGTATAGGTGGGGAGGGTACGCAGTATTTT. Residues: CASSIGGEGTQYF.